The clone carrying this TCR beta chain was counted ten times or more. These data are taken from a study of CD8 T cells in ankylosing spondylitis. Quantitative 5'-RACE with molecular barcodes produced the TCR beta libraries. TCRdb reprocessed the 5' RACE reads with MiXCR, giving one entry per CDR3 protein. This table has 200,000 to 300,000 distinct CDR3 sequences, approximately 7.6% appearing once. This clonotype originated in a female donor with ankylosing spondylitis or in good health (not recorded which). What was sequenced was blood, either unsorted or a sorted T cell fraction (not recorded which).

The CDR3 nucleotides read TGTGCCAGTAGTCAACCGGGAGGGCCTTTAAATGAGCAGTTCTTC. It is translated as CASSQPGGPLNEQFF. The chain recombines TRBV19 with TRBJ2-1, with 8 nucleotides matching TRBD2. From germline, CDR1 is LNHDA and CDR2 SQIVND (reference sequence). This CDR3 has 15 residues. V gave up 5 bases and J gave up 7 bases; unmatched junction bases: 10. Complete variable domain (other parts from reference TRBV19 and TRBJ2-1): DGGITQSPKYLFRKEGQNVTLSCEQNLNHDAMYWYRQDPGQGLRLIYYSQIVNDFQKGDIAEGYSVSREKKESFPLTVTSAQKNPTAFYLCASSQPGGPLNEQFFGPGTRLTVL.